This T cell receptor beta chain is from a study of beta chain features in type 1 diabetes. A remark on this clone: Its cognate antigen is unknown.

Whole-study results and caveats: Fewer junction insertions and more nucleotide deletions appeared in type 1 diabetes patients. Patients with Type 1 diabetes showed moderately but significantly shorter TCRB CDR3s in all four CD4+ subsets.

The CDR3 length is 18 residues. CDR1 SNHLY and CDR2 FYNNEI come from the germline V gene. Trimming stripped 0 bases from V and 0 bases from J, with 15 bases between. Since all of the isolated RNA was reverse transcribed, expressed TCRB transcripts were what got sequenced. Generated by immunoSEQ multiplex PCR, the TCRdb table keeps only in-frame clones and is missing some. This repertoire shows approximately 170,000 clones, 7.8% found once; its top ten account for about 0.9%. Material: central memory CD4+ T cells from blood. This sequence joins TRBV2 and TRBJ1-5, with a weak D call TRBD1 (6 bases). The source of this sequence is a middle-aged woman with type 1 diabetes. The CDR3 sequence is CASSEAAGGRNSNQPQHF. The CDR3 DNA sequence: TGTGCCAGCAGTGAAGCGGCGGGGGGGCGGAATAGCAATCAGCCCCAGCATTTT.